The clone carrying this T cell receptor beta chain was detected only a few times. Its specificity is not known. V shed 1 base, J shed 8 bases, and the junction held 6 bases outside the gene matches. Germline values: CDR1 SGHAT, CDR2 FQNNGV. The CDR3 loop spans 14 amino acids. This specimen comes from a study of T cell responses to AZD1222 COVID-19 vaccine. Using immunoSEQ multiplex PCR, the repertoire was profiled, and TCRdb retains in-frame clones only, with some absent. Among roughly 93,000 clones listed, roughly 85% were seen once. Points from the study as a whole: Donor demographics were predominantly white British with a female majority; clonal diversity may be underestimated.

The chain couples TRBV11-2 to TRBJ2-3, with TRBD2 matching over 7 bases. The sequence came from an adult in good health. The specimen comprised peripheral blood, sampled on day 0 of AZD1222 vaccination. The CDR3 loop is CASSLGLARGTQYF. DNA of the CDR3: TGTGCCAGCAGCTTAGGACTAGCACGGGGTACGCAGTATTTT.